These 29 T cell receptor beta chains came from one sample sequenced in a study of identical twins. TCRdb passed the 5' RACE reads through MiXCR, listing each CDR3 protein once. Of some 590,000 distinct CDR3 sequences in the sample, around 9.6% are singletons; the top ten hold 2.5% to 3.5%. The same data also went into a second study, on yellow fever vaccine responses in identical twins.

Sequencing used PBMCs. The receptors shown here come from a woman in her late teens or twenties in good health.

The sample holds a few counts of this clonotype. V and J are TRBV5-6 and TRBJ2-7; no definite D call. The V end lost 4 bases, the J end lost 2 bases, and 13 bases lay between the germline ends. Germline CDR1 and CDR2: SGHDT and YYEEEE. The CDR3 spans 14 residues. The DNA of the CDR3 is TGTGCCAGCAGCGGGCCGACGGTTGCCTACGAGCAGTACTTC. This sequence encodes CASSGPTVAYEQYF. Full variable domain (missing parts from reference TRBV5-6 and TRBJ2-7): DAGVTQSPTHLIKTRGQQVTLRCSPKSGHDTVSWYQQALGQGPQFIFQYYEEEERQRGNFPDRFSGHQFPNYSSELNVNALLLGDSALYLCASSGPTVAYEQYFGPGTRLTVT.

V and J are TRBV2 and TRBJ1-5; no definite D call. Trimming removed 3 bases at V and 6 bases at J, with 12 bases between. This CDR3 is 14 amino acids long. From germline, CDR1 is SNHLY and CDR2 FYNNEI. In DNA, the CDR3 is TGTGCCAGCAGTGAGCGGGAGGGTGGTCAGCCCCAGCATTTT. It yields the protein CASSEREGGQPQHF.

In DNA form, the CDR3 reads TGTGCCTGCTCCCTTAAGCCGTGGGGGGCGGGGAGCTCCTACGAGCAGTACTTC. This sequence encodes CACSLKPWGAGSSYEQYF. The V gene is TRBV3-1, the J gene TRBJ2-7; the D call may be TRBD1 or TRBD2 (6 bases each). The V gene's germline CDR1 is LGHDT and CDR2 YNNKEL (reference sequence). Trimming pared 11 bases from V and 0 bases from J, leaving 29 bases between. This CDR3 has 18 amino acids.

The V call is TRBV5-8, the J call TRBJ2-3; 8 bases map to TRBD1. V lost 7 bases, J lost 0 bases, and 7 bases stayed unmatched. CDR3 length equals 15 residues. In germline, CDR1 is SGHTS, CDR2 YDEGEE. The CDR3 nucleotides are TGTGCCAGCCCCCCCAGGGGGCTGAGCACAGATACGCAGTATTTT. The encoded protein is CASPPRGLSTDTQYF.

V gene TRBV9 combines with J gene TRBJ2-3; 13 bases agree with TRBD2. The CDR3 length is 15 residues. J lost 6 bases, V lost 0 bases, and 1 base had no gene match. CDR1 is SGDLS, CDR2 YYNGEE, per germline. The CDR3 protein is CASSVELAGGDTQYF. For the CDR3, the DNA is TGTGCCAGCAGCGTAGAACTAGCGGGGGGGGATACGCAGTATTTT.

This clonotype was detected ten times or more. The chain joins TRBV6-4 to TRBJ2-1, with 11 nucleotides matching TRBD2. Trimming cost V 0 bases and J 5 bases; bases outside gene matches: 3. The germline V gene has CDR1 MRHNA and CDR2 SNTAGT. The CDR3 contains 16 residues. CDR3 nucleotide sequence: TGTGCCAGCAGTGACTCGGGGACTAGCGGACACAATGAGCAGTTCTTC. It is translated as CASSDSGTSGHNEQFF.

V and J are TRBV4-3 and TRBJ2-1; D is perhaps TRBD2 (6 bases). From germline, CDR1 is LGHNA and CDR2 YSLEER. The CDR3 has 17 amino acids. Between the trimmed V and J ends, which lost 0 bases and 3 bases, there was a span of 15 bases. In DNA form, the CDR3 reads TGCGCCAGCAGCCAAGAGCGCCAGTGGGGGGTCTACAATGAGCAGTTCTTC. This gives the protein CASSQERQWGVYNEQFF.

In its sample, this clonotype was seen many times. This chain uses TRBV27 with TRBJ1-2; maybe TRBD1 (6 bases). The CDR3 contains 14 residues. Trimming shortened V by 5 bases and J by 4 bases, and 14 bases separated the two germline ends. Germline V CDR1 and CDR2: MNHEY, SMNVEV (reference sequence). CDR3 loop: CASSPLDSSYGYTF. CDR3 coding DNA: TGTGCCAGCAGTCCCCTGGACAGTAGCTATGGCTACACCTTC.

This clonotype was seen at least ten times. The CDR3 region is CASSPEAGSSYEQYF. CDR3 DNA: TGTGCCAGCAGCCCCGAGGCGGGGAGCTCCTACGAGCAGTACTTC. The chain combines TRBV7-8 with TRBJ2-7, with D possibly being TRBD2 (6 bases). From germline, CDR1 is SGHVS and CDR2 FQNEAQ. The CDR3 runs 15 residues. V dropped 5 bases and J dropped 0 bases, with 14 bases sitting between them.

There are many counts of this clonotype. The rearrangement uses TRBV7-2 and TRBJ2-3; no reliable D call. CDR1 SGHTA and CDR2 FQGNSA come from the germline V gene. V was clipped by 1 base and J by 8 bases, with 16 bases between them. This CDR3 comprises 15 residues. For the CDR3, the DNA is TGTGCCAGCAGCTTAGACCAGCGCGGTGTGGGTACGCAGTATTTT. The encoded protein is CASSLDQRGVGTQYF.

The table lists this clonotype with many counts. V and J are TRBV24-1 and TRBJ2-7; 7 nucleotides line up with TRBD1. With V trimmed by 8 bases and J by 0 bases, 6 bases remained unmatched. This CDR3 has 14 residues. Germline V gene sequence: CDR1 KGHDR, CDR2 SFDVKD. The CDR3 nucleotides are TGTGCCACCAACGGACAGGATCCCTCCTACGAGCAGTACTTC. It is translated as CATNGQDPSYEQYF.

This clonotype has a count of ten or more. The chain joins TRBV7-9 to TRBJ1-5; D possibly corresponds to TRBD1 (5 bases). The germline V gene has CDR1 SEHNR and CDR2 FQNEAQ (reference sequence). With 1 base removed from V and 0 bases from J, the gap between germline ends came to 7 bases. The CDR3 spans 15 residues. CDR3 coding DNA: TGTGCCAGCAGCTTAGGGGACTCTAGCAATCAGCCCCAGCATTTT. Translating gives CASSLGDSSNQPQHF.

This clonotype has more than one count but fewer than ten. The chain uses TRBV6-1 and TRBJ2-3; 9 nucleotides align to TRBD2. Germline CDR1 and CDR2: MNHNS and SASEGT. This CDR3 region has 15 residues. Germline trimming cut 1 base from V and 4 bases from J; bases unmatched to any gene: 3. The DNA for the CDR3 is TGTGCCAGCAGTGAAGGGACTAGCGTAGCAGATACGCAGTATTTT. Translating gives CASSEGTSVADTQYF.

In its sample, this clonotype was seen many times. This chain links TRBV25-1 with TRBJ2-1; D unclear. The CDR3 is 14 residues long. Trimming pared 2 bases from V and 5 bases from J, leaving 10 bases between. The germline CDR1 and CDR2 sequences are MGHDK and SYGVNS. CDR3 loop: CASSEGRENNEQFF. CDR3 nucleotide sequence: TGTGCCAGCAGTGAAGGTAGAGAGAACAATGAGCAGTTCTTC.

J is TRBJ1-2 and V is TRBV20-1; D remains unclear. The CDR3 extends over 12 amino acids. Germline-derived CDR1 and CDR2 are DFQATT and SNEGSKA (reference sequence). Trimming cost V 1 base and J 12 bases, with 15 bases left between them. As DNA, the CDR3 is TGCAGTGCTAGAGTTGTTGAAGCGGATCACACCTTC. This codes for CSARVVEADHTF.

This clonotype has at least ten counts. The rearrangement joins TRBV7-6 to TRBJ2-7, with D perhaps matching TRBD1 (5 bases). This CDR3 contains 13 residues. Deletions cut 5 bases from V and 7 bases from J, with 15 bases between. CDR1 is SGHVS and CDR2 is FNYEAQ in the germline V gene. The CDR3 spells CASSPLGVGEQYF. In DNA, the CDR3 is TGTGCCAGCAGCCCGCTAGGGGTGGGGGAGCAGTACTTC.

This clonotype has just a few counts. This chain joins TRBV18 and TRBJ2-4; D is ambiguous. V was trimmed by 6 bases and J by 2 bases, leaving 17 bases between them. CDR3 length: 16 residues. The V gene's germline CDR1 is KGHSH and CDR2 LQKENI. The CDR3 is CASSLDTLRTKNIQYF. DNA of the CDR3: TGTGCCAGCTCGTTGGATACACTGAGGACCAAAAACATTCAGTACTTC.

Regarding this clonotype: A much larger clone lies a single base off, so this may be a read error. The rearrangement uses TRBV4-1 and TRBJ2-7, with TRBD1 matching over 8 bases. The CDR3 spans 15 residues. CDR1 is MGHRA and CDR2 is YSYEKL in the germline V gene. The junction had 3 bases not matched to a gene; V was cut back by 0 bases and J by 2 bases. CDR3 nucleotides: TGCGCCAGCAGCCAAGACGGGACAGGACCCTACGAGCAGTACTTC. It yields the protein CASSQDGTGPYEQYF.

This chain links TRBV28 with TRBJ2-3; perhaps D is TRBD1 or TRBD2 (5 bases each). Germline CDR1 reads MDHEN; CDR2 reads SYDVKM. The CDR3 has 13 amino acids. V dropped 4 bases and J dropped 8 bases, with 13 bases sitting between them. The CDR3 region is CASSSRGSGTQYF. Here the CDR3 DNA reads TGTGCCAGCAGTTCCCGGGGCTCCGGTACGCAGTATTTT.

This clonotype was found many times. The chain has TRBV5-1 and TRBJ2-3, with D perhaps TRBD2 (6 bases). The germline V and J ends were trimmed by 5 bases and 6 bases, with 13 bases remaining between them. The CDR3 covers 13 residues. Germline CDR1 SGHRS, CDR2 YFSETQ. The CDR3 DNA reads as TGCGCCAGCAGTCGCGCTAGCGATGATACGCAGTATTTT. Its protein product is CASSRASDDTQYF.

This clonotype was recorded many times. The rearrangement uses TRBV6-5 and TRBJ2-7; 10 bases line up with TRBD1. The CDR3 runs to 15 residues. Trimming cost V 5 bases and J 3 bases; bases outside gene matches: 7. CDR1 and CDR2 (germline): MNHEY, SVGAGI. This CDR3 reads CASSNRRTGGYEQYF. The CDR3 region has the DNA TGTGCCAGCAGTAACCGGAGGACAGGGGGCTACGAGCAGTACTTC.

This clonotype was picked up a small number of times. The rearrangement links TRBV5-5 to TRBJ1-2, with 7 bases matching TRBD1. Germline V gives CDR1 SGHKS, CDR2 YYEKEE (reference sequence). The CDR3 runs 17 residues. Germline trimming cut 1 base from V and 4 bases from J; bases unmatched to any gene: 13. In DNA, the CDR3 is TGTGCCAGCAGCTTGTATGGGACAGAGCTACAATCCTATGGCTACACCTTC. Its protein is CASSLYGTELQSYGYTF.

In nucleotides, the CDR3 is TGCGCCAGCAGCCACACGACAGGGGGTAACTATGGCTACACCTTC. It is translated as CASSHTTGGNYGYTF. This chain connects TRBV4-3 to TRBJ1-2; TRBD1 agrees at 9 bases. The CDR3 loop spans 15 amino acids. Germline assignment: CDR1 LGHNA and CDR2 YSLEER. The V gene end was trimmed by 3 bases and the J gene end by 1 base; junction bases not matched to a gene: 3.

This clonotype has only a few counts. The rearrangement uses TRBV5-6 and TRBJ2-4; the D gene could be TRBD1 or TRBD2 (5 bases each). This CDR3 has 17 residues. The V end was cut by 6 bases, the J end by 0 bases, with 19 bases between. The germline gives CDR1 SGHDT, CDR2 YYEEEE. Written as DNA, the CDR3 is TGTGCCAGCATGGTGAGCCAGGGAGCACTAGCCAAAAACATTCAGTACTTC. Its translation is CASMVSQGALAKNIQYF.

This clonotype was picked up a small number of times. This chain joins TRBV5-1 and TRBJ2-5; 8 bases line up with TRBD2. The germline V gene has CDR1 SGHRS and CDR2 YFSETQ. With V trimmed by 2 bases and J by 5 bases, 5 bases remained unmatched. The CDR3 length is 14 residues. This CDR3 reads CASSFGGARETQYF. In DNA form, the CDR3 reads TGCGCCAGCAGCTTCGGGGGGGCCCGGGAGACCCAGTACTTC.

The chain employs TRBV6-1 and TRBJ2-6; D is undetermined. CDR1 and CDR2 (germline): MNHNS, SASEGT. Trimming stripped 7 bases from V and 0 bases from J, with 16 bases between. This CDR3 has 17 residues. In nucleotides, the CDR3 is TGTGCCAGCACCCCACTCACGGCCTTCTCTGGGGCCAACGTCCTGACTTTC. Translation: CASTPLTAFSGANVLTF.

In this sample, this clonotype turned up a few times. The V and J genes are TRBV25-1 and TRBJ1-4; D gene unclear. Trimming stripped 2 bases from V and 0 bases from J, with 7 bases between. This CDR3 region has 15 residues. The germline gives CDR1 MGHDK, CDR2 SYGVNS. The CDR3 protein is CASSERHATNEKLFF. CDR3 bases: TGTGCCAGCAGTGAAAGACATGCAACTAATGAAAAACTGTTTTTT.

This clonotype was counted a few times. The J gene is TRBJ2-1, the V gene TRBV6-2 or TRBV6-3; D possibly uses TRBD1 or TRBD2 (6 bases each). Germline V gene sequence: CDR1 MNHEY, CDR2 SVGEGT. The CDR3 runs 15 residues. Between the trimmed V and J ends, which lost 0 bases and 10 bases, there was a span of 16 bases. For the CDR3, the DNA is TGTGCCAGCAGTTACTCGGTTGGGGGGCTCAACGAGCAGTTCTTC. Its protein is CASSYSVGGLNEQFF.

This clonotype was picked up many times. V is TRBV4-1 and J is TRBJ1-1; tentatively, D is TRBD1 (5 bases). Trimming pared 1 base from V and 5 bases from J, leaving 14 bases between. The germline V gene has CDR1 MGHRA and CDR2 YSYEKL. This CDR3 is 15 amino acids long. CDR3 nucleotides: TGCGCCAGCAGCCAAGTCTCAGGGCTCTTTACTGAAGCTTTCTTT. Translated, it gives CASSQVSGLFTEAFF.